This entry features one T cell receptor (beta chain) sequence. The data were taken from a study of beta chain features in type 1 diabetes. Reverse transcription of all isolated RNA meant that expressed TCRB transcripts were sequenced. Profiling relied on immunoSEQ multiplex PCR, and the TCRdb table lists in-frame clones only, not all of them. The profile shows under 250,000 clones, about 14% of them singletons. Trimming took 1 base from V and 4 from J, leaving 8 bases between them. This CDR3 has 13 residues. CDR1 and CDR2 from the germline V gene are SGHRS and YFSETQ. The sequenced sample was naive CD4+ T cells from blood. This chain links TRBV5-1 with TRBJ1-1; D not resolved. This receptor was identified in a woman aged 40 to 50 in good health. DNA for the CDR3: TGCGCCAGCAGCTTGAACGGTGGCACTGAAGCTTTCTTT. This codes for CASSLNGGTEAFF.